Listed here are 18 T cell receptor beta chains from one sample, sequenced in a study of blood T cell repertoires in COVID-19. The table came from immunoSEQ multiplex PCR; TCRdb's copy has only in-frame clones and leaves some out. The sample has under 200,000 clones, about four fifths seen once. The sequenced sample consisted of peripheral blood. All receptors come from a woman aged 55-70 years with COVID-19, enrolled during active disease.

V and J are TRBV5-1 and TRBJ2-3, with D uncertain. The V gene's germline CDR1 is SGHRS and CDR2 YFSETQ. The CDR3 is 14 residues long. The V and J ends lost 5 bases and 6 bases respectively, with 16 bases between them. CDR3 nucleotide sequence: TGCGCCAGCAGAGTGAGGCCCGCCACGGATACGCAGTATTTT. This encodes CASRVRPATDTQYF.

In DNA form, the CDR3 reads TGTGCCAACTCGACAGGATCCGACTATGGCTACACCTTC. This codes for CANSTGSDYGYTF. This chain uses TRBV7-3 with TRBJ1-2; tentatively, D is TRBD1 (6 bases). Germline V CDR1 and CDR2: SGHTA, FQGTGA. The CDR3 loop spans 13 amino acids. Trimming stripped 10 bases from V and 3 bases from J, with 15 bases between.

The chain combines TRBV7-6 with TRBJ2-5; possibly TRBD2 for D (6 bases). Trimming shortened V by 3 bases and J by 5 bases, and 7 bases separated the two germline ends. This CDR3 is 12 amino acids long. The germline CDR1 and CDR2 sequences are SGHVS and FNYEAQ. The CDR3 protein is CASSFGGETQYF. The CDR3 coding sequence is TGTGCCAGCAGCTTCGGGGGTGAGACCCAGTACTTC. Full variable domain (rest looked up from reference TRBV7-6 and TRBJ2-5): GAGVSQSPRYKVTKRGQDVALRCDPISGHVSLYWYRQALGQGPEFLTYFNYEAQQDKSGLPNDRFSAERPEGSISTLTIQRTEQRDSAMYRCASSFGGETQYFGPGTRLLVL.

Of note for this clone: A read error may account for a junction end that differs from germline. CDR3 sequence (DNA): TGTGCCAGCAGTGCAGACGGAGGCAGGGGCTGGGCGGGAGAAAGGGTCTTC. This encodes CASSADGGRGWAGERVF. The gene calls are TRBV25-1 and TRBJ2-1; weak D call: TRBD2 (7 bases). This CDR3 spans 17 amino acids. Germline CDR1 is MGHDK and CDR2 is SYGVNS. Full variable domain (remainder filled in from reference TRBV25-1 and TRBJ2-1): EADIYQTPRYLVIGTGKKITLECSQTMGHDKMYWYQQDPGMELHLIHYSYGVNSTEKGDLSSESTVSRIRTEHFPLTLESARPSHTSQYLCASSADGGRGWAGERVFGPGTRLTVL.

V and J are TRBV18 and TRBJ1-4; possible D gene TRBD1, 5 bases. CDR1 and CDR2 (germline): KGHSH, LQKENI. Trimming removed 5 bases at V and 2 bases at J, with 9 bases between. CDR3 size: 14 residues. This CDR3 reads CASSARATNEKLFF. The CDR3 coding sequence is TGTGCCAGCTCAGCCAGGGCTACTAATGAAAAACTGTTTTTT.

This chain connects TRBV19 to TRBJ2-5; 9 positions agree with TRBD1. Germline V gene sequence: CDR1 LNHDA, CDR2 SQIVND (reference sequence). The J segment lost 4 bases and the V segment lost 3 bases, leaving 6 bases of the junction unmatched. The length of the CDR3 is 15 residues. CDR3 nucleotide sequence: TGTGCCAGTAGTATGGGGACAGGGACGGGAGAGACCCAGTACTTC. Its translation: CASSMGTGTGETQYF.

This chain connects TRBV5-1 to TRBJ2-3; 7 bases map to TRBD2. Unmatched junction bases numbered 11, after V lost 4 bases and J lost 6 bases. The CDR3 has 15 residues. Germline V gene data show CDR1 as SGHRS and CDR2 as YFSETQ. The CDR3 bases are TGCGCCAGCAGCGCTAGCGGCTCCCCGATGGATACGCAGTATTTT. It is translated as CASSASGSPMDTQYF.

In DNA, the CDR3 is TGTGCCACTTCACAGGGGAAATATTCACCCCTCCACTTT. Translation: CATSQGKYSPLHF. The chain has TRBV19 and TRBJ1-6; 7 bases fit TRBD1. Germline assignment: CDR1 LNHDA and CDR2 SQIVND (reference sequence). The CDR3 is 13 residues long. V lost 10 bases and J lost 8; bases outside the gene matches: 8.

About this clone: The sample contains more than one DNA sequence encoding this CDR3. The CDR3 protein is CASSSGETQYF. CDR3 DNA sequence: TGTGCCAGCAGCTCGGGGGAGACCCAGTACTTC. The rearrangement links TRBV7-3 to TRBJ2-5; D possibly corresponds to TRBD2 (5 bases). In germline, CDR1 is SGHTA, CDR2 FQGTGA. V dropped 4 bases and J dropped 5 bases, with 5 bases sitting between them. The CDR3 extends over 11 amino acids.

The rearrangement joins TRBV28 to TRBJ2-5, with 7 bases matching TRBD1. The germline CDR1 and CDR2 sequences are MDHEN and SYDVKM. J lost 5 bases, V lost 7 bases, and 22 bases had no gene match. This CDR3 has 18 residues. The CDR3 region is CASTPFVAQGVISETQYF. CDR3 DNA sequence: TGTGCCAGCACCCCCTTTGTAGCGCAGGGGGTGATTTCGGAGACCCAGTACTTC.

The V and J genes are TRBV27 and TRBJ2-2; TRBD2 is a possible D gene (6 bases). Germline V lookup: CDR1 MNHEY, CDR2 SMNVEV (reference sequence). The CDR3 consists of 17 residues. V shed 0 bases and J shed 5 bases, with 16 bases lying between them. CDR3 nucleotide sequence: TGTGCCAGCAGTTTATCGACGTCCGGGAGCTGGACCGGGGAGCTGTTTTTT. This encodes CASSLSTSGSWTGELFF.

The chain is built from TRBV28 and TRBJ1-2, with D unresolved. The V and J ends lost 6 bases and 4 bases respectively, with 6 bases between them. CDR1 is MDHEN and CDR2 is SYDVKM in the germline V gene. The CDR3 runs to 11 residues. The CDR3, as DNA: TGTGCCAGCAGGGGCACCTATGGCTACACCTTC. It translates to CASRGTYGYTF.

The chain couples TRBV29-1 to TRBJ2-5; a weak D match, TRBD2 (5 bases). Germline V CDR1 and CDR2: SQVTM, ANQGSEA. V was trimmed by 6 bases and J by 3 bases, leaving 8 bases between them. The CDR3 loop spans 11 amino acids. The CDR3 DNA sequence: TGCAGCGTCGCAGCGGAAGAGACCCAGTACTTC. It specifies CSVAAEETQYF.

This chain joins TRBV11-3 and TRBJ2-3; the D gene is possibly TRBD2 (7 bases). The CDR3 contains 17 residues. Trimming left V 5 bases short and J 2 bases short, with 20 bases between. Germline V gene sequence: CDR1 SGHNT, CDR2 YENEEA. The CDR3 is CASSRGGGGASTDTQYF. The DNA for the CDR3 is TGTGCCAGCAGCCGCGGGGGCGGGGGCGCCTCCACAGATACGCAGTATTTT.

This clone came up once. The genes are TRBV11-1 and TRBJ2-4; TRBD1 is a possible D gene (5 bases). This CDR3 comprises 12 residues. Germline loops: CDR1 SGHAT, CDR2 FQDESV (reference sequence). V lost 5 bases, J lost 8 bases, and 10 bases lay in between. The CDR3 reads CASSPQGYIQYF. The CDR3 region has the DNA TGTGCCAGCAGCCCCCAGGGTTACATTCAGTACTTC.

CDR3 in amino acids: CASSVDWREGPRTGELFF. CDR3 in DNA: TGTGCCAGCAGCGTAGATTGGAGGGAGGGCCCTCGCACCGGGGAGCTGTTTTTT. The chain uses TRBV9 and TRBJ2-2, with 7 bases matching TRBD2. Germline V gene sequence: CDR1 SGDLS, CDR2 YYNGEE. The CDR3 loop spans 18 amino acids. J lost 4 bases, V lost 0 bases, and 12 bases had no gene match.

V and J are TRBV5-1 and TRBJ1-1, with 7 bases matching TRBD1. Germline CDR1 SGHRS, CDR2 YFSETQ. CDR3 length: 14 amino acids. V was pared by 2 bases and J by 5 bases, with 6 bases of the junction left unmatched. CDR3 region: CASSFGGGETEAFF. In DNA, the CDR3 is TGCGCCAGCAGCTTCGGAGGGGGCGAAACTGAAGCTTTCTTT. Full variable domain (remainder filled in from reference TRBV5-1 and TRBJ1-1): KAGVTQTPRYLIKTRGQQVTLSCSPISGHRSVSWYQQTPGQGLQFLFEYFSETQRNKGNFPGRFSGRQFSNSRSEMNVSTLELGDSALYLCASSFGGGETEAFFGQGTRLTVV.

This rearrangement joins TRBV6-5 to TRBJ1-2; 10 bases fit TRBD1. The trim removed 4 bases at V and 7 bases at J, leaving 3 bases unmatched. Germline lookup yields CDR1 MNHEY and CDR2 SVGAGI. The CDR3 has 13 amino acids. CDR3 in amino acids: CASSSGTGAGYTF. CDR3 bases: TGTGCCAGCAGTTCCGGGACAGGGGCTGGCTACACCTTC.